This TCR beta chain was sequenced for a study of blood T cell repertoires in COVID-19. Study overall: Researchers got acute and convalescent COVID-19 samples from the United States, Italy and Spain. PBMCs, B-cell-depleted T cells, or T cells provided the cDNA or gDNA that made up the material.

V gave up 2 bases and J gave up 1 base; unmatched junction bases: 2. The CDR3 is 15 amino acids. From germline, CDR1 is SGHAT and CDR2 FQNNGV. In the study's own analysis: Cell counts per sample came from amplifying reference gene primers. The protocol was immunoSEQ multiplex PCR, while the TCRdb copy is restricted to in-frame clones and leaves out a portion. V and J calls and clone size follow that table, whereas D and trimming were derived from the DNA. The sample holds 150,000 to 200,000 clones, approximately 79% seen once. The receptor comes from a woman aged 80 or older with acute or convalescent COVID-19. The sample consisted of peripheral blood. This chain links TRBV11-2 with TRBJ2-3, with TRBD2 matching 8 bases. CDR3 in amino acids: CASSLIGRGTDTQYF. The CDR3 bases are TGTGCCAGCAGCTTAATCGGGAGGGGCACAGATACGCAGTATTTT.